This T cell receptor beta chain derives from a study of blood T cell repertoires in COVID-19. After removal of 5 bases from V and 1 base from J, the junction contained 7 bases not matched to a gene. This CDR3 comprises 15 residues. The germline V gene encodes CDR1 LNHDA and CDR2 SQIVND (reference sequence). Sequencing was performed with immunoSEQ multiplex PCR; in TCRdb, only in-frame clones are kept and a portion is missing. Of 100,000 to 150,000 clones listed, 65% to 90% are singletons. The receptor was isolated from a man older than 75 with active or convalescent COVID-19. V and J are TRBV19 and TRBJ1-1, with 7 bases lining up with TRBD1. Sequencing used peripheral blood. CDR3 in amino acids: CASSSLTGRNTEAFF. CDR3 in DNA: TGTGCCAGTAGTTCCCTGACAGGGAGGAACACTGAAGCTTTCTTT.